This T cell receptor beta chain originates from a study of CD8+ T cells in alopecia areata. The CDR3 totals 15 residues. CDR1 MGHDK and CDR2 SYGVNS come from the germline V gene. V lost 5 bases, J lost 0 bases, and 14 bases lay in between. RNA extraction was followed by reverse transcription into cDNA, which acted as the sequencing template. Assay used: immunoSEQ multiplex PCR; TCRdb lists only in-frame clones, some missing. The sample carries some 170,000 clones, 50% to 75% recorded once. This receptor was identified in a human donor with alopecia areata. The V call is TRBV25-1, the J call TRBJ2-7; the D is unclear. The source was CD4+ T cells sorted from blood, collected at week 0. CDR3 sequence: CASSQTNILSYEQYF. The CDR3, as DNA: TGTGCCAGCAGTCAGACAAACATCCTCTCCTACGAGCAGTACTTC.